Sequencing of this T cell receptor beta chain was carried out in a study of CD8 T cells in Susac syndrome. Germline CDR1 reads SQVTM; CDR2 reads ANQGSEA. V gave up 2 bases and J gave up 7 bases; unmatched junction bases: 9. The CDR3 extends over 16 amino acids. RNA, at about 0.45 to 1 ug, was reverse transcribed with random hexamers. The immunoSEQ assay covered 54 Vbeta and 13 Jbeta segments for CDR3. TCRdb re-derived calls from the immunoSEQ multiplex PCR reads in MiXCR, one entry per CDR3 protein. The profile shows roughly 67,000 distinct CDR3 sequences, over 85% of them singletons. Sequencing targeted TCR beta in blood CD8+ and CD4+ T cells.

This clonotype was obtained from a human donor with multiple sclerosis. The chain carries TRBV29-1 and TRBJ2-2, with TRBD1 matching over 11 bases. The sample was CD8+ T cells from PBMCs. CDR3 region: CSVELKDRGRSGELFF. The CDR3 bases are TGCAGCGTTGAACTGAAGGACAGGGGGCGTAGCGGGGAGCTGTTTTTT.